The 14 T cell receptor beta chains reported below all come from one sample, sequenced in a study of PD-L1 blockade in urothelial cancer. The assay was immunoSEQ multiplex PCR, and TCRdb's table has in-frame clones only and misses some. The sample contains 45,000 to 55,000 clones, approximately 86% of which appear only once. Time point given: peripheral blood 6 weeks after treatment start. Sequenced material: PBMCs, taken around atezolizumab (anti-PD-L1) treatment. These receptor sequences come from a man between 60 and 75 years old with urothelial cancer.

The chain employs TRBV7-8 and TRBJ1-6; D is possibly TRBD1 (6 bases). V was shortened by 6 bases and J by 1 base, with 10 bases between the two germline ends. The CDR3 has 15 amino acids. The germline V gene encodes CDR1 SGHVS and CDR2 FQNEAQ. CDR3: CASRRGGSYNSPLHF. CDR3 nucleotides: TGTGCCAGCAGGAGGGGGGGTTCCTATAATTCACCCCTCCACTTT.

This rearrangement joins TRBV4-1 to TRBJ2-4, with 7 bases aligning to TRBD1. The germline gives CDR1 MGHRA, CDR2 YSYEKL. The CDR3 has 18 residues. With 0 bases clipped from V and 0 bases from J, the junction kept 8 bases outside the gene matches. CDR3 region: CASSQDPTGLLAKNIQYF. The CDR3 DNA sequence: TGCGCCAGCAGCCAAGACCCGACAGGGCTATTAGCCAAAAACATTCAGTACTTC.

The rearrangement links TRBV4-2 to TRBJ1-1; D is possibly TRBD1 (6 bases). The CDR3 is made up of 12 amino acids. Trimming pared 6 bases from V and 6 bases from J, leaving 11 bases between. The germline gives CDR1 LGHNA, CDR2 YNFKEQ. The chain's CDR3 is CASSPGVPEAFF. CDR3 nucleotide sequence: TGTGCCAGCAGTCCAGGGGTACCTGAAGCTTTCTTT.

The chain recombines TRBV9 with TRBJ1-3; 8 nucleotides line up with TRBD1. This CDR3 region has 16 residues. The germline gives CDR1 SGDLS, CDR2 YYNGEE. V lost 4 bases, J lost 0 bases, and 6 bases stayed unmatched. The CDR3 nucleotides read TGTGCCAGCAGCCCCAGACAGGGGCCCTCTGGAAACACCATATATTTT. Protein product: CASSPRQGPSGNTIYF.

This sequence joins TRBV25-1 and TRBJ2-5; 9 bases map to TRBD2. The CDR3 totals 13 residues. CDR1 is MGHDK and CDR2 is SYGVNS in the germline V gene. V was clipped by 9 bases and J by 5 bases; unmatched bases: 7. In DNA form, the CDR3 reads TGTGCCAGTGGAGCGGGGGGTAGGGAGACCCAGTACTTC. Translation: CASGAGGRETQYF. Complete variable domain (other parts from reference TRBV25-1 and TRBJ2-5): EADIYQTPRYLVIGTGKKITLECSQTMGHDKMYWYQQDPGMELHLIHYSYGVNSTEKGDLSSESTVSRIRTEHFPLTLESARPSHTSQYLCASGAGGRETQYFGPGTRLLVL.

The chain couples TRBV10-1 to TRBJ2-1, with 7 bases fitting TRBD2. V lost 5 bases to trimming and J lost 1 base; unmatched junction nucleotides: 8. CDR1 is WNHNN and CDR2 is SYGVQD in the germline V gene (reference sequence). This CDR3 has 16 residues. The CDR3: CASSSTGGGSYNEQFF. The CDR3 region has the DNA TGCGCCAGCAGTTCCACGGGGGGAGGATCCTACAATGAGCAGTTCTTC.

The rearrangement links TRBV30 to TRBJ1-1; D is perhaps TRBD1 (6 bases). The germline CDR1 and CDR2 sequences are GTSNPN and SVGIG (reference sequence). V was shortened by 3 bases and J by 8 bases, with 19 bases between the two germline ends. The CDR3 extends over 14 amino acids. CDR3 bases: TGTGCCTGGAGAGACCCCGGACAGCCGGGGGAAGCTTTCTTT. Protein product: CAWRDPGQPGEAFF. Full variable domain (rest looked up from reference TRBV30 and TRBJ1-1): SQTIHQWPATLVQPVGSPLSLECTVEGTSNPNLYWYRQAAGRGLQLLFYSVGIGQISSEVPQNLSASRPQDRQFILSSKKLLLSDSGFYLCAWRDPGQPGEAFFGQGTRLTVV.

This chain links TRBV11-2 with TRBJ2-7; D might be TRBD1 (7 bases). Germline V gene lookup returns CDR1 SGHAT and CDR2 FQNNGV. Trimming removed 1 base at V and 2 bases at J, with 9 bases between. The CDR3 spans 14 residues. CDR3 sequence: CASSLAGGTYEQYF. For the CDR3, the DNA is TGTGCCAGCAGCTTAGCAGGGGGGACCTACGAGCAGTACTTC.

This chain links TRBV6-5 with TRBJ1-1; TRBD1 matches 7 bases. Trimming at V came to 0 bases and at J to 2 bases, leaving 3 bases not matched to a gene. This CDR3 region has 15 residues. The germline gives CDR1 MNHEY, CDR2 SVGAGI. CDR3 protein: CASSYSGTDNTEAFF. In nucleotides, the CDR3 is TGTGCCAGCAGTTACTCAGGGACAGATAACACTGAAGCTTTCTTT.

This clone is a singleton in its sample. V and J are TRBV27 and TRBJ1-2, with TRBD1 matching over 7 bases. V shed 6 bases and J 2 bases; nucleotides not matched to a gene: 12. The CDR3 runs to 16 residues. Germline V gene lookup returns CDR1 MNHEY and CDR2 SMNVEV (reference sequence). The CDR3 coding sequence is TGTGCCAGCAGGGGACAGACGGTCTTAGGAAACTATGGCTACACCTTC. It is translated as CASRGQTVLGNYGYTF.

The chain is built from TRBV4-3 and TRBJ1-2, with 8 bases lining up with TRBD1. The CDR3 extends over 15 amino acids. Germline V gene data show CDR1 as LGHNA and CDR2 as YSLEER. The ends lost 0 bases at V and 3 bases at J; junction bases unmatched: 3. The CDR3 sequence is CASSQDRGLDYGYTF. In DNA, the CDR3 is TGCGCCAGCAGCCAAGACAGGGGGCTTGACTATGGCTACACCTTC.

In its sample, this clone was seen a few times. The chain joins TRBV27 to TRBJ2-2; D remains ambiguous. The CDR3 runs to 14 residues. The germline gives CDR1 MNHEY, CDR2 SMNVEV (reference sequence). Trimming removed 0 bases at V and 5 bases at J, with 7 bases between. CDR3 in amino acids: CASSLSGQTGELFF. In DNA, the CDR3 is TGTGCCAGCAGTTTATCTGGGCAAACCGGGGAGCTGTTTTTT.

The chain carries TRBV19 and TRBJ1-2; tentative D call: TRBD1 (6 bases). The CDR3 runs 17 residues. Germline V gene data show CDR1 as LNHDA and CDR2 as SQIVND (reference sequence). Trimming cost V 6 bases and J 2 bases, with 22 bases left between them. The CDR3 DNA reads as TGTGCCAGTAGCTACAGTATACGTCGGACAGAAAACTATGGCTACACCTTC. It is translated as CASSYSIRRTENYGYTF.

Comment on this clone: This CDR3 is missing its conserved last phenylalanine or tryptophan, likely due to a read error. The DNA is omitted, as the CDR3 cannot be located on it reliably, and the CDR3 follows TCRdb's listing. The rearrangement links TRBV3-1 (or the pseudogene TRBV3-2) to TRBJ1-1; TRBD1, the D gene given by the table, was not confirmed from the DNA. The CDR3 is 8 amino acids in total, end residues counted. Germline loops: CDR1 LGHDT, CDR2 YNNKEL (reference sequence). CDR3 sequence: CASTRTGV.